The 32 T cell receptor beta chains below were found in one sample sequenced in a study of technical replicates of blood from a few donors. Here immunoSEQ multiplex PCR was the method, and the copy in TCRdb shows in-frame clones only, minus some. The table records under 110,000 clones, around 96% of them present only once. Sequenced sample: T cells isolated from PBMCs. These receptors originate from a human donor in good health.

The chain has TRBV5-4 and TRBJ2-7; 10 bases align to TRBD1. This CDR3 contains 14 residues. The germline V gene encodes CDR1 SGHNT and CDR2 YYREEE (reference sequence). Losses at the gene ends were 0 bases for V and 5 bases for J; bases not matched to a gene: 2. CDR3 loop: CASSLGQGAHEQYF. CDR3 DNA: TGTGCCAGCAGCTTGGGACAGGGGGCCCACGAGCAGTACTTC.

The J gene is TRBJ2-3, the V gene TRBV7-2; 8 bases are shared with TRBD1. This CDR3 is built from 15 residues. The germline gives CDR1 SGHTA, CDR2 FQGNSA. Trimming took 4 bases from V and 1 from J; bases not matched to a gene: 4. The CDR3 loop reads CASSSTGGGTDTQYF. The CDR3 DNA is TGTGCCAGCAGCTCCACAGGGGGAGGCACAGATACGCAGTATTTT.

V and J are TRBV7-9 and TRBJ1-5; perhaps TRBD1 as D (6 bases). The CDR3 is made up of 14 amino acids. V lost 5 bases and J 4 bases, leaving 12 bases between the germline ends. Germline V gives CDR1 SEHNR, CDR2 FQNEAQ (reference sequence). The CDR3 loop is CASSDSTGNQPQHF. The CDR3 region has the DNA TGTGCCAGCAGCGACTCGACAGGAAATCAGCCCCAGCATTTT.

This CDR3 reads CASSQNQGNYGYTF. Here the CDR3 DNA reads TGTGCCAGCAGCCAAAATCAGGGTAACTATGGCTACACCTTC. The chain uses TRBV14 and TRBJ1-2, with D maybe TRBD1 (5 bases). The CDR3 totals 14 residues. V lost 2 bases and J lost 1, with 8 bases in between. Germline values: CDR1 SGHDN, CDR2 FVKESK.

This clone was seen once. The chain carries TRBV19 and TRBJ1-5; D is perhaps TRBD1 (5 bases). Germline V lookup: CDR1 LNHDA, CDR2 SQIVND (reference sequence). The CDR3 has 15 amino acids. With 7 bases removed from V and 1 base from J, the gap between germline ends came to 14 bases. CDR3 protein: CASNKQVVSNQPQHF. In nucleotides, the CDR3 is TGTGCCAGTAATAAACAGGTAGTAAGCAATCAGCCCCAGCATTTT.

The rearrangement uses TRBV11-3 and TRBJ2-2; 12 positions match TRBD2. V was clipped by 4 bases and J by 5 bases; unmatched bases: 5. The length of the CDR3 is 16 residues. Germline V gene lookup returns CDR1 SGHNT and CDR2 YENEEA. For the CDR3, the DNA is TGTGCCAGCAGCTCACAGACTAGCGGGAGAACCGGGGAGCTGTTTTTT. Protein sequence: CASSSQTSGRTGELFF.

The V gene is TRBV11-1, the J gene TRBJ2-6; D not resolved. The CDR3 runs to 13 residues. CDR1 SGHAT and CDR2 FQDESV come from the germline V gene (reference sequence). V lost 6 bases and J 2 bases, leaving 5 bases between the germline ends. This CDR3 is CASRSAGANVLTF. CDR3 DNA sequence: TGTGCCAGCAGGTCGGCTGGGGCCAACGTCCTGACTTTC.

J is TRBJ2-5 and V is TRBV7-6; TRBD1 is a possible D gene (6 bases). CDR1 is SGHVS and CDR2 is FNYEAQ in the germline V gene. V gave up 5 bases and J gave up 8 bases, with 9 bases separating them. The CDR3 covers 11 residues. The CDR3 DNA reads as TGTGCCAGCAGCGCCAGGGGAACCCAGTACTTC. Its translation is CASSARGTQYF.

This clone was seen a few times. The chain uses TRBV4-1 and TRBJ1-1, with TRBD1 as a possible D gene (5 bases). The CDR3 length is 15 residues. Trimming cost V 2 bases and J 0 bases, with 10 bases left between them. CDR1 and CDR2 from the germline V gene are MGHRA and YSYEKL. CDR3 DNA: TGCGCCAGCAGCCAAATGACAGCCATGAACACTGAAGCTTTCTTT. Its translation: CASSQMTAMNTEAFF.

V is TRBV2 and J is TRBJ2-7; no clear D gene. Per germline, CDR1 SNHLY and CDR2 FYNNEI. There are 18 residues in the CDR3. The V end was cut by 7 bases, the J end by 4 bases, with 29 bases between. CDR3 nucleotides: TGTGCCAGCATCACTCAAGGAAGTTTGGAAGCATCGGGTTACGAGCAGTACTTC. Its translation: CASITQGSLEASGYEQYF.

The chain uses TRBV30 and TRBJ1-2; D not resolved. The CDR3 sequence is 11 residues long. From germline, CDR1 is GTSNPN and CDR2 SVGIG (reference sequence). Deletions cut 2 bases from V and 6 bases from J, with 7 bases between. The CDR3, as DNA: TGTGCCTGGAGTTCAGGTCATGGCTACACCTTC. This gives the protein CAWSSGHGYTF.

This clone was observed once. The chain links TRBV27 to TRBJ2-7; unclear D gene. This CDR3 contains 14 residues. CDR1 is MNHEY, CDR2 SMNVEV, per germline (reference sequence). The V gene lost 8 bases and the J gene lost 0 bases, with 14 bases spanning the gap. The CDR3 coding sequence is TGTGCCAGCCGGCGACAAACCCTCTCCTACGAGCAGTACTTC. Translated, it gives CASRRQTLSYEQYF.

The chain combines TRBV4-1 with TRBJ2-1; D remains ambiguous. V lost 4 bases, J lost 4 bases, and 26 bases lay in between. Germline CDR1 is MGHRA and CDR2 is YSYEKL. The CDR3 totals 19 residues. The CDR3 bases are TGCGCCAGCAGCCTAATAGCTTCTCGTGAGAAAGGCATATACAATGAGCAGTTCTTC. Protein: CASSLIASREKGIYNEQFF.

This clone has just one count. The CDR3 loop reads CASSFHSQGSYNEQFF. CDR3 sequence (DNA): TGCGCCAGCAGCTTTCATTCGCAGGGATCCTACAATGAGCAGTTCTTC. This rearrangement joins TRBV5-1 to TRBJ2-1, with D possibly being TRBD1 (5 bases). Germline loops: CDR1 SGHRS, CDR2 YFSETQ. This CDR3 contains 16 residues. With 2 bases removed from V and 1 base from J, the gap between germline ends came to 13 bases.

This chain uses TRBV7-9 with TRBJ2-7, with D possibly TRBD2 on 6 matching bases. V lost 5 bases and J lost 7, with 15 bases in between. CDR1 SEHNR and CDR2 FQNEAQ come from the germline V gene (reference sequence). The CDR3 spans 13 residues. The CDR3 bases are TGTGCCAGCAGCCCTTTGGGGGGAACTGAGCAGTACTTC. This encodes CASSPLGGTEQYF.

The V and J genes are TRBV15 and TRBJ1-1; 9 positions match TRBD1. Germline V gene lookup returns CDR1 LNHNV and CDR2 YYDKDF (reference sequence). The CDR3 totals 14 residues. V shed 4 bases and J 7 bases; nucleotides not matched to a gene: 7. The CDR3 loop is CATSNDRGGLEAFF. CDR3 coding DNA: TGTGCCACCAGCAACGACAGGGGGGGGCTTGAAGCTTTCTTT.

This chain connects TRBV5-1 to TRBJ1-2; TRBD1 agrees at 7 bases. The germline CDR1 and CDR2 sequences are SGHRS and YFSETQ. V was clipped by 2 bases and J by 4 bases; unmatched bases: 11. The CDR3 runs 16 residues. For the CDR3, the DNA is TGCGCCAGCAGCTTTTCGGCAGGGGGGCTCCCCTATGGCTACACCTTC. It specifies CASSFSAGGLPYGYTF.

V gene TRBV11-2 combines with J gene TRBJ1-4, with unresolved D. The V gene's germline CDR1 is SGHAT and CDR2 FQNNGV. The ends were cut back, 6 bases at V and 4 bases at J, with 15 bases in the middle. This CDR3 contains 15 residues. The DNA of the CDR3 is TGTGCCAGCAGGGAGGCCTCCTCCCTTAATGAAAAACTGTTTTTT. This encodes CASREASSLNEKLFF.

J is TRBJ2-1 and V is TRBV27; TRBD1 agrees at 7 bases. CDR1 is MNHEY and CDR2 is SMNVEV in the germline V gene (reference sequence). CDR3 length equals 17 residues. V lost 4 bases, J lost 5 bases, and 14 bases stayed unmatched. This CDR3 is CASSSPQGYNFHNEQFF. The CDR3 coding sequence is TGTGCCAGCAGTTCTCCACAGGGGTATAACTTTCACAATGAGCAGTTCTTC.

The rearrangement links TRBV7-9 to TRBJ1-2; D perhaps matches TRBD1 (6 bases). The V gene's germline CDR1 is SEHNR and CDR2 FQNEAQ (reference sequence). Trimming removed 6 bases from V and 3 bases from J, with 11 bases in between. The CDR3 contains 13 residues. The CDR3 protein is CASRRDTDYGYTF. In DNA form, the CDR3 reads TGTGCCAGCAGGAGGGACACCGACTATGGCTACACCTTC.

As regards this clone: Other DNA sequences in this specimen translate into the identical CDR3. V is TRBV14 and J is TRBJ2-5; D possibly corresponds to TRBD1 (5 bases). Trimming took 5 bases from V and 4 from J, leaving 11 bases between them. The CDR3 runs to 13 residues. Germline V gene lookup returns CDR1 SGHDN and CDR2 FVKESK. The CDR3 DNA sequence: TGTGCCAGCAGCGTGGGGCCTCGAGAGACCCAGTACTTC. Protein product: CASSVGPRETQYF.

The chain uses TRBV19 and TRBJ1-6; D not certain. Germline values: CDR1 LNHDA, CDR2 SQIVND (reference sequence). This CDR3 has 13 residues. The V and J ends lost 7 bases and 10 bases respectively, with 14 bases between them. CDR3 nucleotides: TGTGCCAGTATGTCAGGAATCAGCTCACCCCTCCACTTT. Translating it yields CASMSGISSPLHF. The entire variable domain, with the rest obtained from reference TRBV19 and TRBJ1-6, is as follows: DGGITQSPKYLFRKEGQNVTLSCEQNLNHDAMYWYRQDPGQGLRLIYYSQIVNDFQKGDIAEGYSVSREKKESFPLTVTSAQKNPTAFYLCASMSGISSPLHFGNGTRLTVT.

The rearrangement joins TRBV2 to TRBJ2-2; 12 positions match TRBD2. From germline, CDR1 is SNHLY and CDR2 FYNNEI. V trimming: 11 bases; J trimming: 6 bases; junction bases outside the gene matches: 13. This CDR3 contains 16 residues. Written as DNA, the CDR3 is TGTGCCCAGCCGGGAAGACTAGCGGGAGCCTCCGGGGAGCTGTTTTTT. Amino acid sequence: CAQPGRLAGASGELFF. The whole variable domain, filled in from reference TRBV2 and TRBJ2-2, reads EPEVTQTPSHQVTQMGQEVILRCVPISNHLYFYWYRQILGQKVEFLVSFYNNEISEKSEIFDDQFSVERPDGSNFTLKIRSTKLEDSAMYFCAQPGRLAGASGELFFGEGSRLTVL.

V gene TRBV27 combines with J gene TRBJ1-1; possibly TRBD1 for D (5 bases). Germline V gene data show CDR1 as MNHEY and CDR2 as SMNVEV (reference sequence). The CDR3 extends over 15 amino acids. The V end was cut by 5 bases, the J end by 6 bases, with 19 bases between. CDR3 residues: CASSPSAAGGAEAFF. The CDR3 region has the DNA TGTGCCAGCAGTCCCTCGGCAGCCGGGGGAGCTGAAGCTTTCTTT.

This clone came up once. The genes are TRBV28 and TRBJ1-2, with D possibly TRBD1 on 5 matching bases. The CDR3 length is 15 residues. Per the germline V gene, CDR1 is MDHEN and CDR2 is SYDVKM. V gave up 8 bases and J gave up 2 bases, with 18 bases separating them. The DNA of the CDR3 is TGTGCCAGCCTCTGGGGGGGGACCGCGAACTATGGCTACACCTTC. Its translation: CASLWGGTANYGYTF.

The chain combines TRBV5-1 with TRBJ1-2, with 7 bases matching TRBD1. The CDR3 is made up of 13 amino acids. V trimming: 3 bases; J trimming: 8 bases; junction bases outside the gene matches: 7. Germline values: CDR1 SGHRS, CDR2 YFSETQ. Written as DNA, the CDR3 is TGCGCCAGCAGCTACGAACAGGGGAACGGCTACACCTTC. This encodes CASSYEQGNGYTF.

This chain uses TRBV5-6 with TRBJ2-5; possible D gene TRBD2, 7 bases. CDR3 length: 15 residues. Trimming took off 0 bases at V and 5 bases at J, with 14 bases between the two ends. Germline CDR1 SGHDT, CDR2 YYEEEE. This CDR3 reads CASSLGGGSRETQYF. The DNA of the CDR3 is TGTGCCAGCAGCTTGGGGGGGGGCAGTCGTGAGACCCAGTACTTC.

CDR3 nucleotide sequence: TGTGCCAGCAGCTTGGCAAGCGCTAGCTCCTACAATGAGCAGTTCTTC. This encodes CASSLASASSYNEQFF. The chain combines TRBV5-4 with TRBJ2-1; D gene ambiguous. This CDR3 spans 16 amino acids. V dropped 0 bases and J dropped 0 bases, with 10 bases sitting between them. CDR1 is SGHNT and CDR2 is YYREEE in the germline V gene (reference sequence).

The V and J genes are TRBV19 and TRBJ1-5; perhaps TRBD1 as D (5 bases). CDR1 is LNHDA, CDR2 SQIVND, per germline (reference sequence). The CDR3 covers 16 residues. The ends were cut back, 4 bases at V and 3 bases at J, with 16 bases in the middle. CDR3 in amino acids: CASSKQVWEANQPQHF. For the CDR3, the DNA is TGTGCCAGTAGTAAACAGGTTTGGGAGGCCAATCAGCCCCAGCATTTT.

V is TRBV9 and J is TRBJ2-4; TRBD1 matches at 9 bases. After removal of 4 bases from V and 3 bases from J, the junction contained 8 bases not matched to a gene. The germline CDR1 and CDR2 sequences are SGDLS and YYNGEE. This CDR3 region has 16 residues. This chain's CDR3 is CASSPGQGNLKNIQYF. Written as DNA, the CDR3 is TGTGCCAGCAGCCCCGGACAGGGGAATCTCAAAAACATTCAGTACTTC. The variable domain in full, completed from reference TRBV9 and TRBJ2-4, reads DSGVTQTPKHLITATGQRVTLRCSPRSGDLSVYWYQQSLDQGLQFLIQYYNGEERAKGNILERFSAQQFPDLHSELNLSSLELGDSALYFCASSPGQGNLKNIQYFGAGTRLSVL.

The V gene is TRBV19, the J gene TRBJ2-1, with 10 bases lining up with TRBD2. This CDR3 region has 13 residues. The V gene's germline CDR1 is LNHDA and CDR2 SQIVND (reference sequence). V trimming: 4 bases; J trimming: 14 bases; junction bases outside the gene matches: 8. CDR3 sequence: CASSKSSGSWEFF. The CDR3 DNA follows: TGTGCCAGTAGTAAGTCTAGCGGGAGTTGGGAGTTCTTC.

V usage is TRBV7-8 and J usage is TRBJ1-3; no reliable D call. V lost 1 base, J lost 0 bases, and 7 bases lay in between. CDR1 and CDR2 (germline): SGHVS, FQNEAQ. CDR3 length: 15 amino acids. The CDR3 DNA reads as TGTGCCAGCAGCTTAGGTCTCTACTCTGGAAACACCATATATTTT. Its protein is CASSLGLYSGNTIYF.